This T cell receptor (beta chain) appears in the sequencing data of a study of response to subunit inactivated influenza vaccine. Study findings and constraints: With each seasonal influenza vaccination, the authors suggested, few new T cells are recruited.

Each CDR3 protein gets one entry after TCRdb re-called the RT-PCR reads with MiXCR. The sample comprises 800,000 to 1,000,000 distinct CDR3 sequences, 21% of which are singletons, and roughly 10% rests with the top ten. Only a few counts were recorded for this clonotype. Its antigen is still unknown. The CDR3 length is 11 residues. The germline V and J ends were trimmed by 5 bases and 10 bases, with 10 bases remaining between them. The chain couples TRBV12-3 or TRBV12-4 to TRBJ2-3; D gene ambiguous. The source is a man aged 50 or older who received an inactivated influenza vaccine. The starting material was PBMCs from blood, obtained 5 to 6 days after vaccination. The DNA for the CDR3 is TGTGCCAGCAGTGCCGAGGCCTCGCAGTATTTT. Its translation is CASSAEASQYF.